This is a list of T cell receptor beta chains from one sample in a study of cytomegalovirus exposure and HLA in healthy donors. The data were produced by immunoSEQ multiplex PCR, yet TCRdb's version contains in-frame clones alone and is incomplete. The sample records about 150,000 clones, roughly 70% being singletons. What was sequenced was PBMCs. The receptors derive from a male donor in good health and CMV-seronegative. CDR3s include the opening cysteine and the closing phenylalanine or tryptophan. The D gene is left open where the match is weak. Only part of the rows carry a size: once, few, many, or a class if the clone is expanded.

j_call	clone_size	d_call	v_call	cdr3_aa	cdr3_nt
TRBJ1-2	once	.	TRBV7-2	CASSPPGGNYGYTF	TGTGCCAGCAGCCCCCCCGGGGGGAACTATGGCTACACCTTC
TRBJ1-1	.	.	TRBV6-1	CASRDGSGGKRGAFF	TGTGCCAGCAGGGACGGATCGGGAGGGAAGAGGGGAGCTTTCTTT
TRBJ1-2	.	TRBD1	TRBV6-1	CASSEAGDRVGYTF	TGTGCCAGCAGTGAAGCGGGGGACAGGGTTGGCTACACCTTC
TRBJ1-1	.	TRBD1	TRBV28	CASRHTGGGGNTEAFF	TGTGCCAGCAGACACACAGGGGGCGGAGGTAACACTGAAGCTTTCTTT
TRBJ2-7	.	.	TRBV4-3	CASSQDQEAPTYEQYF	TGCGCCAGCAGCCAAGATCAAGAAGCGCCAACCTACGAGCAGTACTTC
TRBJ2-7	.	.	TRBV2	CASLSSPGGEQYF	TGTGCCAGCCTCTCCTCCCCCGGGGGAGAGCAGTACTTC
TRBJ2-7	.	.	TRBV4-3	CASSHWRGKYEQYF	TGCGCCAGCAGCCATTGGAGGGGTAAGTACGAGCAGTACTTC
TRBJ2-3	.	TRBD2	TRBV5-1	CASSLGAGGPVDTQYF	TGCGCCAGCAGCTTGGGGGCGGGGGGGCCTGTAGATACGCAGTATTTT
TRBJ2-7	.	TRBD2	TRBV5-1	CASSPGRLAGAYEQYF	TGCGCCAGCAGCCCCGGTCGACTAGCGGGAGCCTACGAGCAGTACTTC
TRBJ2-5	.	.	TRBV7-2	CASSSYQETQYF	TGTGCCAGCAGCTCGTACCAAGAGACCCAGTACTTC
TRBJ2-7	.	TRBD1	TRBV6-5	CASTPTGASYEQYF	TGTGCCAGCACCCCGACAGGGGCCTCCTACGAGCAGTACTTC
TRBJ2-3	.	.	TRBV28	CASSFTGTDTQYF	TGTGCCAGCAGTTTTACGGGGACAGATACGCAGTATTTT
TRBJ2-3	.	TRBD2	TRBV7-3	CASSSTALGLAALSTQYF	TGTGCCAGCAGCTCAACCGCCCTGGGACTAGCGGCGCTGAGTACGCAGTATTTT
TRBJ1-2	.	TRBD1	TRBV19	CASTFYPRDRAGSNYGYTF	TGTGCCAGTACCTTTTACCCCCGGGACAGGGCCGGGTCTAACTATGGCTACACCTTC
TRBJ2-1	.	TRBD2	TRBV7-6	CVSSLGGIFSDNEQFF	TGTGTCAGCAGCCTCGGGGGGATATTCTCGGACAATGAGCAGTTCTTC
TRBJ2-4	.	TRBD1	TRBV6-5	CASTIDRDSSIQYF	TGTGCCAGCACCATCGATCGGGACAGTTCCATTCAGTACTTC
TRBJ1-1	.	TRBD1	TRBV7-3	CASSLNRGRTEAFF	TGTGCCAGCAGCTTAAACAGGGGGCGGACTGAAGCTTTCTTT
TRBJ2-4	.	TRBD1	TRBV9	CASSPPQGQGIQYF	TGTGCCAGCAGCCCTCCACAGGGACAGGGCATTCAGTACTTC
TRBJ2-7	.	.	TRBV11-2	CASSLTPWQGISYEQYF	TGTGCCAGCAGCTTGACCCCGTGGCAGGGAATTTCCTACGAGCAGTACTTC
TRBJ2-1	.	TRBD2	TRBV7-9	CASSLTSGRGNEQFF	TGTGCCAGCAGCTTGACTAGCGGGAGGGGCAATGAGCAGTTCTTC
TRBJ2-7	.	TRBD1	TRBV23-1	CASSQSGQVYEQYF	TGCGCCAGCAGTCAATCTGGACAGGTCTACGAGCAGTACTTC
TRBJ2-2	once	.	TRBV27	CASNPSGGPDTGELFF	TGTGCCAGCAACCCTTCAGGAGGGCCGGACACCGGGGAGCTGTTTTTT
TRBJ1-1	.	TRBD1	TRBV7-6	CASSLGDRLNTEAFF	TGTGCCAGCAGCTTAGGGGACAGGCTGAACACTGAAGCTTTCTTT
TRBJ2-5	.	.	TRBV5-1	CASSFGPDVQETQYF	TGCGCCAGCAGCTTTGGTCCAGATGTCCAAGAGACCCAGTACTTC
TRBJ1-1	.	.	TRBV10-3	CAMSVGAENTEAFF	TGTGCCATGAGCGTGGGGGCGGAGAACACTGAAGCTTTCTTT
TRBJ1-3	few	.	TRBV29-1	CSAGGRVEYGNTIYF	TGCAGCGCGGGGGGAAGGGTAGAGTATGGAAACACCATATATTTT
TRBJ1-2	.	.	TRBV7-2	CASSILRGTGGGYTF	TGTGCCAGCAGCATCCTCCGGGGTACGGGAGGAGGCTACACCTTC
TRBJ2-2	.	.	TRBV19	CASSIAHVQGMNTGELFF	TGTGCCAGTAGTATAGCCCACGTACAGGGAATGAACACCGGGGAGCTGTTTTTT
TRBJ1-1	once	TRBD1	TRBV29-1	CSVERQGGTEAFF	TGCAGCGTTGAAAGACAGGGGGGCACTGAAGCTTTCTTT
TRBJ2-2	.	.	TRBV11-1	CASSLNYGGDELFF	TGTGCCAGCAGCTTAAACTATGGAGGGGACGAGCTGTTTTTT
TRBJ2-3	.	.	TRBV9	CASSVESYLTDTQYF	TGTGCCAGCAGCGTAGAAAGCTATCTGACAGATACGCAGTATTTT
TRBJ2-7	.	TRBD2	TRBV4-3	CASSQGVAGGYEQYF	TGCGCCAGCAGCCAAGGGGTAGCGGGAGGGTACGAGCAGTACTTC
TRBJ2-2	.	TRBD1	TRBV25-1	CASSEFGTGRTGELFF	TGTGCCAGCAGTGAATTTGGGACAGGGAGAACCGGGGAGCTGTTTTTT
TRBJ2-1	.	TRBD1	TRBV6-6	CTCGTGGAYNEQFF	TGTACCTGCGGGACAGGGGGCGCCTACAATGAGCAGTTCTTC
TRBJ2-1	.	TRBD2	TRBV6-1	CASSGQRGYNEQFF	TGTGCCAGCAGTGGACAGCGGGGGTACAATGAGCAGTTCTTC
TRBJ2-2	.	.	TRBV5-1	CASSLEWQNTGELFF	TGCGCCAGCAGCTTGGAGTGGCAAAACACCGGGGAGCTGTTTTTT
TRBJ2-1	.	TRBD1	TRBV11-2	CASRLDRNEQFF	TGTGCCAGCAGATTGGACAGGAATGAGCAGTTCTTC
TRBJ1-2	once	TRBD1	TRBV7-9	CASSDGTGAYGYTF	TGTGCCAGCAGCGACGGGACAGGGGCCTATGGCTACACCTTC
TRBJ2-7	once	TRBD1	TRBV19	CASRGQGMGYEQYF	TGTGCCAGTCGAGGACAGGGAATGGGTTACGAGCAGTACTTC
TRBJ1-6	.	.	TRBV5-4	CASSLGRVGDSPLHF	TGTGCCAGCAGCTTGGGGCGGGTCGGAGATTCACCCCTCCACTTT
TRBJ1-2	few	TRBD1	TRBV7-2	CASSLGTGVYGYTF	TGTGCCAGCAGCTTGGGGACAGGGGTCTATGGCTACACCTTC
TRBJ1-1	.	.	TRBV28	CASSLGQVNTEAFF	TGTGCCAGCAGTTTGGGTCAGGTGAACACTGAAGCTTTCTTT
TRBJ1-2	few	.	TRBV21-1	CASTEDRYGGYTF	TGTGCCAGCACCGAGGACAGGTATGGGGGCTACACCTTC
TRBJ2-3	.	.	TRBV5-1	CASSFGILSSTDTQYF	TGCGCCAGCAGCTTCGGGATTTTGTCTAGCACAGATACGCAGTATTTT
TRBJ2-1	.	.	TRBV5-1	CASSGDGNNEQFF	TGCGCCAGCAGTGGTGACGGGAACAATGAGCAGTTCTTC
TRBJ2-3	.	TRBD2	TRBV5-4	CASSFELAGDTQYF	TGTGCCAGCAGCTTTGAACTAGCGGGAGATACGCAGTATTTT